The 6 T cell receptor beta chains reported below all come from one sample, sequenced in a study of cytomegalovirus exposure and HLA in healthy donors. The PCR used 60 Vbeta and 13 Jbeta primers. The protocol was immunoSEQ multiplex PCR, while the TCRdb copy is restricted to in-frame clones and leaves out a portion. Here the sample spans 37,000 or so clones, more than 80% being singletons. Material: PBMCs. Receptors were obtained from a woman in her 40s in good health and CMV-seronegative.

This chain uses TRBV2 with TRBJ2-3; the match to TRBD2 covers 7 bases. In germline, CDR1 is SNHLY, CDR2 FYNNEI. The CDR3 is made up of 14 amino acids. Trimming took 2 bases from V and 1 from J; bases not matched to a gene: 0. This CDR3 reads CASSERGGTDTQYF. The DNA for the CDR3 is TGTGCCAGCAGTGAACGGGGGGGCACAGATACGCAGTATTTT.

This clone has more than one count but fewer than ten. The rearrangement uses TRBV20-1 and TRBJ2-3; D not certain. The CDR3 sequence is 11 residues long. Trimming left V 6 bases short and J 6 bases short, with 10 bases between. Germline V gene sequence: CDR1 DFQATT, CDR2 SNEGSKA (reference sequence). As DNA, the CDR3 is TGCAGTGCAAAGACCGGGGATACGCAGTATTTT. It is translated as CSAKTGDTQYF.

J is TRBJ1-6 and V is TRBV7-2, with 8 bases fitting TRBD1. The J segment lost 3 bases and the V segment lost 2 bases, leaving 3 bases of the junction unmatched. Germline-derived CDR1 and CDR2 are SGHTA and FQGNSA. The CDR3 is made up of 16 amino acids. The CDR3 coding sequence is TGTGCCAGCAGCTTACAGGGGGCGAACTATAATTCACCCCTCCACTTT. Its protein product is CASSLQGANYNSPLHF.

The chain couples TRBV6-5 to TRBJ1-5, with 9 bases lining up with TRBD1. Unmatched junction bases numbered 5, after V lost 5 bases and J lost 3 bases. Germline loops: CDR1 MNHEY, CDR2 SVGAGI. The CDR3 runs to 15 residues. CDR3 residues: CASSPDRGLNQPQHF. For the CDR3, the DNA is TGTGCCAGCAGTCCGGACAGGGGACTCAATCAGCCCCAGCATTTT.

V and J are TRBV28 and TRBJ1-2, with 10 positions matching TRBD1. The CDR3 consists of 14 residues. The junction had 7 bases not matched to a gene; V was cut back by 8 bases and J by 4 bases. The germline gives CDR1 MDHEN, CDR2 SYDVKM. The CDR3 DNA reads TGTGCCAGCCGACGGACAGGGGGGGGCTATGGCTACACCTTC. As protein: CASRRTGGGYGYTF.

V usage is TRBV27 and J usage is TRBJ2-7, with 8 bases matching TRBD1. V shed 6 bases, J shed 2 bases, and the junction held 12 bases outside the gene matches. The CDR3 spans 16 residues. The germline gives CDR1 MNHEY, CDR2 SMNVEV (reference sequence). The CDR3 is CASSTYRDRRTYEQYF. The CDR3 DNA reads TGTGCCAGCAGCACCTACCGGGACAGGCGAACCTACGAGCAGTACTTC.